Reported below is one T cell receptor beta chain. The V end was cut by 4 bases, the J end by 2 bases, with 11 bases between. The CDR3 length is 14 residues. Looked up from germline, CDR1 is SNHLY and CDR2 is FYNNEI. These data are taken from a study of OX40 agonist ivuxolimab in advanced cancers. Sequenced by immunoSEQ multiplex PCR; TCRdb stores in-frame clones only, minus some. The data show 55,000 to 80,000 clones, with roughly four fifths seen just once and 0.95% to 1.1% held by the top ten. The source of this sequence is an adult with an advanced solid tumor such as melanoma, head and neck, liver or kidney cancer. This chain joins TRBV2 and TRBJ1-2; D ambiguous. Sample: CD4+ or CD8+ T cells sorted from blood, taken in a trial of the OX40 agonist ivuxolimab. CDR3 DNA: TGTGCCAGCAGTGCGGGAGGGTGGAACTATGGCTACACCTTC. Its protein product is CASSAGGWNYGYTF. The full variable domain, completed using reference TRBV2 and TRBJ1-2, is EPEVTQTPSHQVTQMGQEVILRCVPISNHLYFYWYRQILGQKVEFLVSFYNNEISEKSEIFDDQFSVERPDGSNFTLKIRSTKLEDSAMYFCASSAGGWNYGYTFGSGTRLTVV.